The 32 T cell receptor beta chains below come from one sample, sequenced in a study of graft-versus-host responses after intestinal transplantation. Data came from immunoSEQ multiplex PCR; TCRdb stores just in-frame clones and leaves some out. This table has about 25,000 clones, more than 90% appearing once. Sequences were derived from PBMCs, sampled approximately 32 days after intestinal transplant. The receptors stem from a human patient who received an intestinal transplant, so some T cells may come from the graft donor.

This clone was seen only a few times. This chain links TRBV6-1 with TRBJ2-4; 8 bases line up with TRBD1. The CDR3 is 14 amino acids. CDR1 MNHNS and CDR2 SASEGT come from the germline V gene. The junction had 5 bases not matched to a gene; V was cut back by 3 bases and J by 7 bases. The CDR3 spells CASSDIRGLNIQYF. CDR3 bases: TGTGCCAGCAGTGACATCAGGGGGCTGAACATTCAGTACTTC.

The gene calls are TRBV9 and TRBJ1-4, with 9 bases identical to TRBD1. The trim removed 1 base at V and 7 bases at J, leaving 11 bases unmatched. Per germline, CDR1 SGDLS and CDR2 YYNGEE. The CDR3 covers 17 residues. The chain's CDR3 is CASSVPHPQGAGEKLFF. Written as DNA, the CDR3 is TGTGCCAGCAGCGTACCTCACCCACAGGGGGCCGGTGAAAAACTGTTTTTT.

This clone has only one observation. V and J are TRBV30 and TRBJ1-3; 7 bases match TRBD1. Trimming cost V 0 bases and J 11 bases; bases outside gene matches: 4. Germline CDR1 is GTSNPN and CDR2 is SVGIG (reference sequence). CDR3 length: 12 residues. CDR3 amino acids: CAWSVGQGAIYF. The CDR3 DNA sequence: TGTGCCTGGAGTGTAGGGCAGGGGGCCATATATTTT.

The chain is built from TRBV27 and TRBJ2-5, with a possible D match to TRBD1 (6 bases). The last part of the DNA fits TRBJ2-7 better; the J call may be wrong. The CDR3 is 13 residues long. CDR1 and CDR2 from the germline V gene are MNHEY and SMNVEV (reference sequence). DNA of the CDR3: TGTGCCAGCAGTTCGGACAGAGCCTACGAGCAGTACTTC. It translates to CASSSDRAYEQYF.

The chain employs TRBV10-2 and TRBJ1-2; possibly TRBD1 for D (5 bases). The CDR3 runs to 16 residues. Trimming shortened V by 1 base and J by 3 bases, and 15 bases separated the two germline ends. Germline values: CDR1 WSHSY, CDR2 SAAADI. The CDR3 nucleotides are TGCGCCAGCAGTGAGTTAGGCGGCAGGGTCGACTATGGCTACACCTTC. This codes for CASSELGGRVDYGYTF.

The rearrangement joins TRBV6-1 to TRBJ1-5; D perhaps matches TRBD1 (6 bases). The germline V gene has CDR1 MNHNS and CDR2 SASEGT. This CDR3 is built from 14 residues. V lost 7 bases, J lost 5 bases, and 15 bases lay in between. The CDR3 protein is CASTYRGADQPQHF. In nucleotides, the CDR3 is TGTGCCAGCACGTATCGGGGGGCGGATCAGCCCCAGCATTTT.

The rearrangement uses TRBV28 and TRBJ2-5; 8 bases fit TRBD1. The J call may be incorrect, as the DNA end agrees better with TRBJ2-7. CDR3 length: 15 residues. CDR1 and CDR2 (germline): MDHEN, SYDVKM. CDR3 region: CASSPRTGPFYEQYF. Written as DNA, the CDR3 is TGTGCCAGCAGTCCGAGGACAGGGCCCTTCTACGAGCAGTACTTC.

V usage is TRBV18 and J usage is TRBJ2-2; a possible D gene is TRBD2 (5 bases). CDR1 and CDR2 from the germline V gene are KGHSH and LQKENI. The V end was cut by 3 bases, the J end by 6 bases, with 17 bases between. CDR3 length: 16 amino acids. CDR3 in amino acids: CASSPRRDLYPGELFF. The CDR3 DNA sequence: TGTGCCAGCTCACCTCGCCGGGATCTGTATCCCGGGGAGCTGTTTTTT.

The V and J genes are TRBV6-5 and TRBJ2-2; 7 bases line up with TRBD1. CDR1 MNHEY and CDR2 SVGAGI come from the germline V gene. The V and J ends lost 5 bases and 3 bases, in that order; junction bases with no gene match: 6. The CDR3 contains 15 residues. The CDR3 protein is CASSPTGLDTGELFF. CDR3 sequence (DNA): TGTGCCAGCAGTCCGACAGGGTTGGACACCGGGGAGCTGTTTTTT.

About this clone: The germline gene is not matched at one end of the junction; a read error may be the cause. The chain uses TRBV19 and TRBJ2-1; possibly TRBD1 for D (7 bases). This CDR3 spans 11 amino acids. Germline CDR1 reads LNHDA; CDR2 reads SQIVND (reference sequence). The CDR3 reads CASSISGGLVF. Here the CDR3 DNA reads TGTGCCAGTAGTATCTCAGGGGGGCTGGTCTTC. Drawing the rest from reference TRBV19 and TRBJ2-1, the complete variable domain is DGGITQSPKYLFRKEGQNVTLSCEQNLNHDAMYWYRQDPGQGLRLIYYSQIVNDFQKGDIAEGYSVSREKKESFPLTVTSAQKNPTAFYLCASSISGGLVFGPGTRLTVL.

The chain combines TRBV7-9 with TRBJ2-5; D gene uncertain. This CDR3 comprises 14 residues. Looked up from germline, CDR1 is SEHNR and CDR2 is FQNEAQ (reference sequence). With 5 bases removed from V and 1 base from J, the gap between germline ends came to 11 bases. In nucleotides, the CDR3 is TGTGCCAGCAGCAATTCCGGACCCCAAGAGACCCAGTACTTC. Its protein is CASSNSGPQETQYF.

The rearrangement uses TRBV9 and TRBJ1-2, with 7 bases aligning to TRBD1. Looked up from germline, CDR1 is SGDLS and CDR2 is YYNGEE. The CDR3 is 15 amino acids. With 3 bases clipped from V and 8 bases from J, the junction kept 13 bases outside the gene matches. As DNA, the CDR3 is TGTGCCAGCAGCGGTTACAGGGGAGAGGGATACGGCTACACCTTC. Protein product: CASSGYRGEGYGYTF.

This clone was counted once. The V call is TRBV19, the J call TRBJ2-1; 8 nucleotides match TRBD2. Trimming at V came to 11 bases and at J to 0 bases, leaving 6 bases not matched to a gene. This CDR3 region has 14 residues. CDR1 LNHDA and CDR2 SQIVND come from the germline V gene (reference sequence). For the CDR3, the DNA is TGTGCCTGTTCGGGGGGGAGCTCCTACAATGAGCAGTTCTTC. Its protein is CACSGGSSYNEQFF.

The gene calls are TRBV11-2 and TRBJ1-6, with a possible D match to TRBD1 (5 bases). Germline V gene lookup returns CDR1 SGHAT and CDR2 FQNNGV. Trimming left V 5 bases short and J 5 bases short, with 10 bases between. The CDR3 loop spans 14 amino acids. The CDR3 here is CASSPGTDNSPLHF. The CDR3 region has the DNA TGTGCCAGCAGCCCCGGGACGGATAATTCACCCCTCCACTTT.

The chain combines TRBV27 with TRBJ1-1, with 8 nucleotides matching TRBD1. Germline V lookup: CDR1 MNHEY, CDR2 SMNVEV (reference sequence). J gave up 5 bases and V 8 bases, and 7 bases lay outside the gene matches. The CDR3 is 13 amino acids. CDR3 nucleotide sequence: TGTGCCAGCGGCTACAGGGGGTGGACTGAAGCTTTCTTT. It translates to CASGYRGWTEAFF.

V and J are TRBV4-3 and TRBJ2-3, with 14 bases aligning to TRBD2. Losses at the gene ends were 3 bases for V and 4 bases for J; bases not matched to a gene: 9. The CDR3 covers 18 residues. From germline, CDR1 is LGHNA and CDR2 YSLEER. CDR3 residues: CASSHRATSGGAPDTQYF. The CDR3 bases are TGCGCCAGCAGCCATAGAGCGACTAGCGGGGGGGCTCCAGATACGCAGTATTTT.

The CDR3 region is CASSSANSGSGSNEQFF. CDR3 bases: TGTGCCAGCAGCTCCGCAAATAGCGGGAGTGGAAGCAATGAGCAGTTCTTC. The chain links TRBV5-6 to TRBJ2-1; 9 bases fit TRBD2. The germline V gene has CDR1 SGHDT and CDR2 YYEEEE. This CDR3 is 17 amino acids long. V lost 3 bases, J lost 6 bases, and 13 bases stayed unmatched.

This rearrangement joins TRBV5-4 to TRBJ2-7; a possible D gene is TRBD1 (6 bases). CDR3 length: 13 amino acids. Germline V gene sequence: CDR1 SGHNT, CDR2 YYREEE (reference sequence). With 4 bases removed from V and 6 bases from J, the gap between germline ends came to 14 bases. The CDR3 region is CASSLTTGSEQYF. The CDR3 DNA sequence: TGTGCCAGCAGCCTCACTACAGGGAGCGAGCAGTACTTC.

The rearrangement links TRBV27 to TRBJ2-7; 7 bases match TRBD2. With 0 bases clipped from V and 3 bases from J, the junction kept 2 bases outside the gene matches. The CDR3 spans 14 residues. Germline CDR1 reads MNHEY; CDR2 reads SMNVEV (reference sequence). CDR3 sequence (DNA): TGTGCCAGCAGTTTATCGTCTAGCGGCTACGAGCAGTACTTC. Amino acids: CASSLSSSGYEQYF.

The rearrangement uses TRBV6-5 and TRBJ1-3; possible D gene TRBD1, 5 bases. Germline V CDR1 and CDR2: MNHEY, SVGAGI. V was trimmed by 10 bases and J by 1 base, leaving 11 bases between them. The CDR3 contains 13 residues. The CDR3 sequence is CATRQLSGNTIYF. DNA of the CDR3: TGTGCCACCAGACAGTTATCTGGAAACACCATATATTTT.

The chain is built from TRBV7-9 and TRBJ2-2; D unclear. Germline V gives CDR1 SEHNR, CDR2 FQNEAQ (reference sequence). Trimming took 2 bases from V and 1 from J, leaving 5 bases between them. This CDR3 spans 14 amino acids. The CDR3 nucleotides read TGTGCCAGCAGCTTAAACAGGAACACCGGGGAGCTGTTTTTT. Encoded protein: CASSLNRNTGELFF.

The rearrangement uses TRBV14 and TRBJ2-7; no reliable D call. The V end lost 0 bases, the J end lost 2 bases, and 11 bases lay between the germline ends. The CDR3 extends over 15 amino acids. Germline V gene sequence: CDR1 SGHDN, CDR2 FVKESK. The CDR3 loop reads CASSQDPGFPYEQYF. Written as DNA, the CDR3 is TGTGCCAGCAGCCAAGATCCCGGGTTTCCCTACGAGCAGTACTTC.

The rearrangement joins TRBV5-4 to TRBJ2-5; D unclear. The germline V gene has CDR1 SGHNT and CDR2 YYREEE (reference sequence). V was trimmed by 1 base and J by 1 base, leaving 8 bases between them. This CDR3 is 14 amino acids long. CDR3 in DNA: TGTGCCAGCAGCTTGCTCGGCGGCCAAGAGACCCAGTACTTC. The encoded protein is CASSLLGGQETQYF.

The rearrangement links TRBV19 to TRBJ2-3, with 11 bases aligning to TRBD2. The germline V gene has CDR1 LNHDA and CDR2 SQIVND (reference sequence). The CDR3 covers 14 residues. J was trimmed by 4 bases and V by 6 bases; bases with no gene match: 3. This CDR3 is CASRPGLAADTQYF. CDR3 bases: TGTGCCAGTAGGCCGGGACTAGCGGCAGATACGCAGTATTTT.

The chain has TRBV11-2 and TRBJ2-7, with D maybe TRBD2 (5 bases). The V gene's germline CDR1 is SGHAT and CDR2 FQNNGV. This CDR3 is 14 amino acids long. Trimming removed 1 base at V and 2 bases at J, with 9 bases between. The CDR3 reads CASSLVQTTYEQYF. In DNA form, the CDR3 reads TGTGCCAGCAGCTTAGTACAGACTACCTACGAGCAGTACTTC. Filled out from reference TRBV11-2 and TRBJ2-7, the complete variable domain reads EAGVAQSPRYKIIEKRQSVAFWCNPISGHATLYWYQQILGQGPKLLIQFQNNGVVDDSQLPKDRFSAERLKGVDSTLKIQPAKLEDSAVYLCASSLVQTTYEQYFGPGTRLTVT.

The CDR3 DNA sequence: TGTGCCAGCTCACCATCAGGACTTCATAGCAATCAGCCCCAGCATTTT. Translating gives CASSPSGLHSNQPQHF. V usage is TRBV18 and J usage is TRBJ1-5; D not resolved. Deletions cut 2 bases from V and 0 bases from J, with 11 bases between. Germline CDR1 KGHSH, CDR2 LQKENI. The CDR3 has 16 residues.

The chain has TRBV4-2 and TRBJ1-2; D remains ambiguous. Germline values: CDR1 LGHNA, CDR2 YNFKEQ. This CDR3 contains 13 residues. V gave up 4 bases and J gave up 3 bases, with 9 bases separating them. The chain's CDR3 is CASSRMTDYGYTF. CDR3 nucleotide sequence: TGTGCCAGCAGCCGCATGACGGACTATGGCTACACCTTC.

The chain recombines TRBV7-2 with TRBJ1-2, with D tentatively TRBD1 (5 bases). Trimming stripped 5 bases from V and 5 bases from J, with 24 bases between. Per the germline V gene, CDR1 is SGHTA and CDR2 is FQGNSA. The CDR3 extends over 17 amino acids. CDR3 sequence (DNA): TGTGCCAGCAGCCAAATGGCCGTGGGGGGGAGAGGATATGGCTACACCTTC. Translated, it gives CASSQMAVGGRGYGYTF. Complete variable domain (other parts from reference TRBV7-2 and TRBJ1-2): GAGVSQSPSNKVTEKGKDVELRCDPISGHTALYWYRQSLGQGLEFLIYFQGNSAPDKSGLPSDRFSAERTGGSVSTLTIQRTQQEDSAVYLCASSQMAVGGRGYGYTFGSGTRLTVV.

The chain recombines TRBV30 with TRBJ2-6, with D hard to call. The germline V gene encodes CDR1 GTSNPN and CDR2 SVGIG (reference sequence). Trimming left V 3 bases short and J 4 bases short, with 16 bases between. This CDR3 is 16 amino acids long. The CDR3 DNA sequence: TGTGCCTGGAGGGGCAGCACGCCTCTGGGGGCCAACGTCCTGACTTTC. Translated: CAWRGSTPLGANVLTF.

The chain combines TRBV5-1 with TRBJ1-4; 9 positions agree with TRBD1. The CDR3 covers 19 residues. Trimming removed 0 bases from V and 0 bases from J; junction bases left unmatched: 9. Germline V gene lookup returns CDR1 SGHRS and CDR2 YFSETQ. The CDR3 DNA follows: TGCGCCAGCAGCTTGGAAACTAACAGGGGGCGGGCAACTAATGAAAAACTGTTTTTT. Protein product: CASSLETNRGRATNEKLFF.

The chain uses TRBV5-1 and TRBJ1-1, with no clear D. The length of the CDR3 is 13 residues. Germline values: CDR1 SGHRS, CDR2 YFSETQ. Deletions cut 1 base from V and 4 bases from J, with 8 bases between. The CDR3 coding sequence is TGCGCCAGCAGCTTGAGTAGGAGCACTGAAGCTTTCTTT. This translates into CASSLSRSTEAFF.

This clone was picked up one time. The genes are TRBV4-1 and TRBJ1-1; D is possibly TRBD1 (5 bases). The ends were cut back, 0 bases at V and 5 bases at J, with 13 bases in the middle. CDR3 length: 15 amino acids. Germline V lookup: CDR1 MGHRA, CDR2 YSYEKL. CDR3 sequence: CASSQDVDSQTEAFF. CDR3 DNA: TGCGCCAGCAGCCAAGATGTCGACAGCCAAACTGAAGCTTTCTTT.